The T cell receptor beta chain described here comes from a study of cytomegalovirus exposure and HLA in healthy donors. The CDR3 has 13 residues. CDR1 and CDR2 (germline): SGHAT, FQNNGV. V was cut by 5 bases and J by 1 base, with 8 bases left in between. The PCR was carried out with 60 Vbeta primers and 13 Jbeta primers. Assay: immunoSEQ multiplex PCR; the TCRdb copy retains only in-frame clones and omits some. The sample has some 250,000 clones, roughly 82% seen once. Sequencing was carried out using PBMCs. The genes are TRBV11-2 and TRBJ1-1, with TRBD1 as a possible D gene (5 bases). The receptor comes from a middle-aged woman in good health and CMV-seropositive. This CDR3 is CASSRQPNTEAFF. Written as DNA, the CDR3 is TGTGCCAGCAGCCGACAGCCGAACACTGAAGCTTTCTTT.